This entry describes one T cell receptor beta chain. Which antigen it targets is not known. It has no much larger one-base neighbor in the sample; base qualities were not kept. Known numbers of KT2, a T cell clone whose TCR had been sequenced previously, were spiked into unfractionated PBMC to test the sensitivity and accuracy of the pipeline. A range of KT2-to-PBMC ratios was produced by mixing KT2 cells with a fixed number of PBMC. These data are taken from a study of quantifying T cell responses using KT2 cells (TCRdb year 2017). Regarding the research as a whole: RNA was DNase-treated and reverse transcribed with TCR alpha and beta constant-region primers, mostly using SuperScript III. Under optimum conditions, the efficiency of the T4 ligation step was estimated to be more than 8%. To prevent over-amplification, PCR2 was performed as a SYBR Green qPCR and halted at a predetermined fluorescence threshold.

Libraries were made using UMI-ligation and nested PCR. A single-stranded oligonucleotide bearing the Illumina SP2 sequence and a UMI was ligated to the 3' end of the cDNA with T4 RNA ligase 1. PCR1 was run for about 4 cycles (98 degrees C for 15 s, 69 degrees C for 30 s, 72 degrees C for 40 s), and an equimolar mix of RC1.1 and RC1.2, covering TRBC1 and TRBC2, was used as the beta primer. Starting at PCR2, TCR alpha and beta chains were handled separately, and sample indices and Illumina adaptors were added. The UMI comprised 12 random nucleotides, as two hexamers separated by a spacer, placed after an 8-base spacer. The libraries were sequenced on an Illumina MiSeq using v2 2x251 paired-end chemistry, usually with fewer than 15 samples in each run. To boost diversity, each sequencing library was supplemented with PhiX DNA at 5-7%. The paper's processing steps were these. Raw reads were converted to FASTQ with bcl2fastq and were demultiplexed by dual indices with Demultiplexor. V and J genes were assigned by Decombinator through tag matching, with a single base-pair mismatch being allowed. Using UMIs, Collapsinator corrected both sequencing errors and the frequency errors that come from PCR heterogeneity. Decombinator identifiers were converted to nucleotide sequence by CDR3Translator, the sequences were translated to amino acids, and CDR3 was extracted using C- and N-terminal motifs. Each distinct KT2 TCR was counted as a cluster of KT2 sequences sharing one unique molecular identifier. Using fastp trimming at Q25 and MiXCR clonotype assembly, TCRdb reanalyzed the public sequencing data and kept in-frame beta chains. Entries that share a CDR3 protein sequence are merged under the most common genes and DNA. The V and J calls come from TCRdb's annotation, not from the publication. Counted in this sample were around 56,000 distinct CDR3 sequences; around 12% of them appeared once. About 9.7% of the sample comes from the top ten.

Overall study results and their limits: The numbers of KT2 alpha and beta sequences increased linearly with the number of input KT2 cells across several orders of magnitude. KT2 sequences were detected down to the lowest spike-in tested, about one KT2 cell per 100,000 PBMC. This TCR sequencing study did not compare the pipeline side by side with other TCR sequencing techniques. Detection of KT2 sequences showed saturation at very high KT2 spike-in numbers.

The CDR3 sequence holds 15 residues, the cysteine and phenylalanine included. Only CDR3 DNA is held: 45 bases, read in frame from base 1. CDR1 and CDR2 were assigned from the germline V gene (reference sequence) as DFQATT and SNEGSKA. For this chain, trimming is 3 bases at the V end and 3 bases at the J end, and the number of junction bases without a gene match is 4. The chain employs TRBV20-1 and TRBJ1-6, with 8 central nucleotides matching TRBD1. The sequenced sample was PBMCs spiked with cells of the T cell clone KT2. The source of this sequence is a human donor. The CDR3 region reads CSARRGQGYNSPLHF. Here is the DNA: TGCAGTGCTAGGAGAGGACAGGGCTATAATTCACCCCTCCACTTT.